Listed here is a single T cell receptor beta chain. What it binds is not known. This sample was taken from a study of identifying expanded T cells in peripheral blood. Regarding the study as a whole: Variance in clone template counts between approximately two-week samples significantly increased with total template count across all healthy donors.

The germline gives CDR1 KGHSH, CDR2 LQKENI. V dropped 8 bases and J dropped 6 bases, with 7 bases sitting between them. The CDR3 is 10 amino acids. Profiling relied on immunoSEQ multiplex PCR, and the TCRdb table lists in-frame clones only, not all of them. This sample has around 120,000 clones, with roughly 80% found just once. Sequencing was carried out using blood. The receptor comes from a person aged 18 to 70 in good health. V usage is TRBV18 and J usage is TRBJ1-1; possibly TRBD1 for D (5 bases). CDR3 DNA sequence: TGTGCCAGCCGGGGGGCTGAAGCTTTCTTT. Encoded protein: CASRGAEAFF.